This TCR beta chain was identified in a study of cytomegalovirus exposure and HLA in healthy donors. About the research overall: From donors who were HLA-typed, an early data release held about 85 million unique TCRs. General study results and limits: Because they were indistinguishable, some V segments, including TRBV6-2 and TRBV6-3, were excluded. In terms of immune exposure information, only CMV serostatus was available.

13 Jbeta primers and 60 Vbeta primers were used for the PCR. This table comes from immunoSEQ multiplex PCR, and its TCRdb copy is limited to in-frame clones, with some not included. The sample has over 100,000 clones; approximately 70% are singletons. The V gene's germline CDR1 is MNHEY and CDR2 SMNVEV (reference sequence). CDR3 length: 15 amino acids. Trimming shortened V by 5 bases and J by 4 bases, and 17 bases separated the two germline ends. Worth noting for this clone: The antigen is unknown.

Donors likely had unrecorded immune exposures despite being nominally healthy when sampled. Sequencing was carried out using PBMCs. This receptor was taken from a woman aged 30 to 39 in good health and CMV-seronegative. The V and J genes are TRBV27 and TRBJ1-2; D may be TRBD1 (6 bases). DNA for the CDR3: TGTGCCAGCAGTAATCGACAGGCGCGAGGCTATGGCTACACCTTC. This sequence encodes CASSNRQARGYGYTF.